These T cell receptor beta chains were read from a single sample in a study of blood T cell repertoires in COVID-19. Profiled with immunoSEQ multiplex PCR; TCRdb holds only in-frame clones, not every one. This table holds about 140,000 clones, around 84% found once. The sequenced sample consisted of peripheral blood. Source of these receptors: a woman aged 55 to 70 with acute or convalescent COVID-19. Both conserved end residues are trimmed from each CDR3. Part of the rows lack a size; the others show once, few, many or a class for expanded clones.

>.|TRBV9
ASSPPETGVSNEKLF
>.|TRBV19
ASSILTSASEQF
>.|TRBV4-1
ASSQAPLEQGGGYT
>.|TRBV6-1
ASSEVGYSNQPQH
>once|TRBV4-2
ASSQDGWNEQF
>.|TRBV2
ASSEIGQGARNSPLH
>once|TRBV12-5
ASGLPTEPQGARNLANTEAF
>many|TRBV19
ASERTAYYGYT
>.|TRBV19
ASSMQGGVSDTQY
>.|TRBV28
ASSLSGSSYNEQF
>.|TRBV5-5
ASSLRGAGANVLT
>.|TRBV6-4
ASSDPGPPRGTNEKLF
>.|TRBV19
ASKVGASGGFNEQF
>.|TRBV28
ASSVEGKDETQY
>.|TRBV6-5
ATRKGGRADTEAF
>.|TRBV7-2
ASSLRRDSNPH
>.|TRBV9
ASSLTGTSGPY
>.|TRBV4-1
ASSQVALQDRYEQY
>.|TRBV5-4
ASSLPSLETQY
>.|TRBV3-1/TRBV3-2
ASSQAGGQF
>.|TRBV19
ASAPRRGYEQY
>once|TRBV6-5
ASAHGGQTNTEAF
>.|TRBV19
ASMDRGAEETQY
>.|TRBV5-6
ASSQTGGPPDEQY
>.|TRBV6-5
ASSYPSGGEGNEQF
>.|TRBV28
ASSRPRGGYEQY
>.|TRBV19
ASSEGGRRSPLH
>.|TRBV19
ASSIGASRLGGYT
>.|TRBV28
ASSRVERGANVLT
>.|TRBV12-3/TRBV12-4
ASREYSNQPQH
>.|TRBV5-6
ASSLAGGLGNQPQH
>.|TRBV19
ASTRDRVNGNTIY
>.|TRBV15
ATSREEQGAEQY
>.|TRBV5-6
ASSLRGEYSPLH
>once|TRBV24-1
ATSENGGSNQPQH
>few|TRBV5-5
ASSLEGQGDETQY